Following are 20 T cell receptor beta chains from one sample sequenced in a study of beta chain features in type 1 diabetes. Isolated RNA was reverse transcribed in full, so expressed TCRB transcripts were sequenced. The protocol was immunoSEQ multiplex PCR, while the TCRdb copy is restricted to in-frame clones and leaves out a portion. Altogether about 130,000 clones are present, roughly a tenth being singletons, with the ten largest covering 0.68%. Sequencing was carried out using central memory CD4+ T cells from blood. The origin of the receptors is a man younger than 35 in good health.

The chain combines TRBV6-5 with TRBJ1-2; tentative D call: TRBD1 (5 bases). Germline values: CDR1 MNHEY, CDR2 SVGAGI. This CDR3 has 14 residues. Between the trimmed V and J ends, which lost 6 bases and 7 bases, there was a span of 18 bases. This CDR3 reads CASRPPQGNFGYTF. The CDR3 DNA is TGTGCCAGCAGACCTCCGCAGGGTAATTTTGGCTACACCTTC.

This chain uses TRBV2 with TRBJ1-2; TRBD1 might be the D (5 bases). Germline V gene lookup returns CDR1 SNHLY and CDR2 FYNNEI. V gave up 5 bases and J gave up 3 bases, with 10 bases separating them. The CDR3 loop spans 13 amino acids. The CDR3 coding sequence is TGTGCCAGCAGTACCTCGGGGGACTATGGCTACACCTTC. This sequence encodes CASSTSGDYGYTF. The full variable domain, rest sourced from reference TRBV2 and TRBJ1-2, is EPEVTQTPSHQVTQMGQEVILRCVPISNHLYFYWYRQILGQKVEFLVSFYNNEISEKSEIFDDQFSVERPDGSNFTLKIRSTKLEDSAMYFCASSTSGDYGYTFGSGTRLTVV.

V is TRBV29-1 and J is TRBJ2-1, with 10 bases matching TRBD2. In germline, CDR1 is SQVTM, CDR2 ANQGSEA. This CDR3 comprises 15 residues. V gave up 7 bases and J gave up 0 bases; unmatched junction bases: 6. The CDR3 is CSAPSGGSSYNEQFF. The CDR3 DNA follows: TGCAGCGCCCCTAGCGGGGGCTCCTCCTACAATGAGCAGTTCTTC.

The rearrangement links TRBV5-4 to TRBJ1-1; D is perhaps TRBD1 (6 bases). CDR3 size: 15 residues. Between the trimmed V and J ends, which lost 4 bases and 1 base, there was a span of 14 bases. CDR1 is SGHNT and CDR2 is YYREEE in the germline V gene (reference sequence). CDR3 amino acids: CASSGTGMQNTEAFF. The CDR3 DNA is TGTGCCAGCAGCGGAACAGGGATGCAGAACACTGAAGCTTTCTTT.

This chain links TRBV4-2 with TRBJ2-2; 9 bases line up with TRBD2. With 0 bases clipped from V and 2 bases from J, the junction kept 13 bases outside the gene matches. Germline V gene data show CDR1 as LGHNA and CDR2 as YNFKEQ. CDR3 length equals 20 residues. Here the CDR3 DNA reads TGTGCCAGCAGCCAAGATGGGCTGGGTAGCGGGGGCCCAAACACCGGGGAGCTGTTTTTT. Its protein product is CASSQDGLGSGGPNTGELFF.

This clone was found many times. The chain links TRBV29-1 to TRBJ2-3, with D possibly TRBD1 on 5 matching bases. The germline V and J ends were trimmed by 4 bases and 2 bases, with 13 bases remaining between them. The CDR3 totals 14 residues. Germline V gene lookup returns CDR1 SQVTM and CDR2 ANQGSEA. CDR3 in amino acids: CSVVLGRATDTQYF. DNA of the CDR3: TGCAGCGTTGTCCTTGGCAGGGCCACAGATACGCAGTATTTT.

This clone was counted only a few times. The rearrangement joins TRBV11-2 to TRBJ2-7; 8 bases map to TRBD1. There are 13 residues in the CDR3. Trimming took 5 bases from V and 12 from J; bases not matched to a gene: 12. The germline V gene has CDR1 SGHAT and CDR2 FQNNGV. CDR3 in amino acids: CASSTVAGGQWYF. The CDR3, as DNA: TGTGCCAGCAGCACGGTGGCAGGGGGCCAATGGTACTTC.

The rearrangement links TRBV7-2 to TRBJ1-4; the D is unclear. Trimming took off 3 bases at V and 8 bases at J, with 7 bases between the two ends. This CDR3 is built from 12 residues. CDR1 is SGHTA, CDR2 FQGNSA, per germline. This CDR3 is CASSFYAEKLFF. The CDR3, as DNA: TGTGCCAGCAGCTTTTACGCGGAAAAACTGTTTTTT.

This clone was picked up a small number of times. The V call is TRBV6-6, the J call TRBJ2-5; D not resolved. The CDR3 contains 13 residues. V was clipped by 8 bases and J by 4 bases, with 14 bases between them. In germline, CDR1 is MNHNY, CDR2 SVGAGI (reference sequence). The chain's CDR3 is CASRTPSGETQYF. The DNA for the CDR3 is TGTGCCAGCCGCACCCCCTCAGGAGAGACCCAGTACTTC.

CDR3 amino acids: CASSPTGTGGAYNEQFF. The CDR3 nucleotides are TGTGCCAGCAGCCCAACTGGGACAGGGGGCGCCTACAATGAGCAGTTCTTC. The rearrangement joins TRBV9 to TRBJ2-1, with 12 bases identical to TRBD1. The V segment lost 4 bases and the J segment 2 bases; nucleotides outside the gene matches: 7. The germline V gene encodes CDR1 SGDLS and CDR2 YYNGEE. The CDR3 extends over 17 amino acids.

This clone was counted only a few times. The gene calls are TRBV5-1 and TRBJ2-3; 12 nucleotides agree with TRBD1. Trimming took 4 bases from V and 5 from J; bases not matched to a gene: 8. CDR1 is SGHRS and CDR2 is YFSETQ in the germline V gene. The CDR3 sequence is 16 residues long. The CDR3 DNA reads TGCGCCAGCAGCGGAAAATGGGACAGGGGGCAAGATACGCAGTATTTT. The encoded protein is CASSGKWDRGQDTQYF.

The chain is built from TRBV2 and TRBJ2-7; 9 positions match TRBD1. With 6 bases clipped from V and 2 bases from J, the junction kept 8 bases outside the gene matches. The CDR3 has 15 amino acids. From germline, CDR1 is SNHLY and CDR2 FYNNEI. In DNA form, the CDR3 reads TGTGCCAGCAGAATCTCGGGACAGGGCACCTACGAGCAGTACTTC. This translates into CASRISGQGTYEQYF.

This clone turned up a few times. The V gene is TRBV30, the J gene TRBJ2-1; 7 positions agree with TRBD2. Germline V gene data show CDR1 as GTSNPN and CDR2 as SVGIG (reference sequence). This CDR3 has 14 amino acids. V shed 2 bases, J shed 4 bases, and the junction held 5 bases outside the gene matches. The DNA for the CDR3 is TGTGCCTGGAGTCGACTAGCAGGGTACAATGAGCAGTTCTTC. This codes for CAWSRLAGYNEQFF. The full variable domain, completed using reference TRBV30 and TRBJ2-1, is SQTIHQWPATLVQPVGSPLSLECTVEGTSNPNLYWYRQAAGRGLQLLFYSVGIGQISSEVPQNLSASRPQDRQFILSSKKLLLSDSGFYLCAWSRLAGYNEQFFGPGTRLTVL.

This clone was detected a few times. The genes are TRBV30 and TRBJ2-1; D uncertain. The CDR3 is made up of 14 amino acids. Germline V CDR1 and CDR2: GTSNPN, SVGIG (reference sequence). V was trimmed by 1 base and J by 0 bases, leaving 7 bases between them. The CDR3 sequence: CAWSEESSYNEQFF. DNA for the CDR3: TGTGCCTGGAGTGAGGAGAGCTCCTACAATGAGCAGTTCTTC.

The gene calls are TRBV2 and TRBJ2-3; D call uncertain. V lost 4 bases and J lost 4, with 9 bases in between. This CDR3 has 13 residues. Germline V gene data show CDR1 as SNHLY and CDR2 as FYNNEI. Here the CDR3 reads CASSVLSPDTQYF. Here the CDR3 DNA reads TGTGCCAGCAGTGTTCTCAGTCCAGATACGCAGTATTTT.

In this sample, this clone turned up a few times. The V gene is TRBV4-3, the J gene TRBJ2-5; 10 nucleotides match TRBD2. Germline V gene data show CDR1 as LGHNA and CDR2 as YSLEER. V lost 1 base to trimming and J lost 2 bases; unmatched junction nucleotides: 7. The CDR3 totals 17 residues. The CDR3 spells CASSQGASGGLQETQYF. The CDR3 nucleotides read TGCGCCAGCAGCCAAGGGGCTAGCGGGGGACTACAAGAGACCCAGTACTTC.

This clone appeared a few times. J is TRBJ2-3 and V is TRBV5-1; weak D call: TRBD1 (6 bases). Trimming removed 4 bases at V and 1 base at J, with 13 bases between. The CDR3 runs to 15 residues. Germline V lookup: CDR1 SGHRS, CDR2 YFSETQ. The CDR3 bases are TGCGCCAGCAGCAAAAGACAGGAAGGCACAGATACGCAGTATTTT. Encoded protein: CASSKRQEGTDTQYF.

V usage is TRBV5-5 and J usage is TRBJ1-6; TRBD1 is a possible D gene (6 bases). Per the germline V gene, CDR1 is SGHKS and CDR2 is YYEKEE (reference sequence). Trimming stripped 4 bases from V and 5 bases from J, with 19 bases between. The CDR3 contains 17 residues. CDR3 sequence: CASSTQPARTDNSPLHF. Written as DNA, the CDR3 is TGTGCCAGCAGCACCCAACCCGCCCGGACAGATAATTCACCCCTCCACTTT.

This clone was picked up a small number of times. This chain joins TRBV13 and TRBJ1-6; a weak D match, TRBD1 (6 bases). This CDR3 is built from 14 residues. The germline gives CDR1 PRHDT, CDR2 FYEKMQ (reference sequence). The V end was cut by 4 bases, the J end by 9 bases, with 13 bases between. In DNA form, the CDR3 reads TGTGCCAGCAGCTCGCGGGGGCCCAGTTCACCCCTCCACTTT. Amino acid sequence: CASSSRGPSSPLHF.

This clone has more than one count but fewer than ten. CDR3 amino acids: CASSLAGRETQYF. CDR3 DNA: TGTGCCAGCAGCTTGGCAGGGCGAGAGACCCAGTACTTC. The chain couples TRBV5-8 to TRBJ2-5; tentative D call: TRBD1 (5 bases). The V and J ends lost 0 bases and 4 bases respectively, with 7 bases between them. The CDR3 totals 13 residues. Germline CDR1 reads SGHTS; CDR2 reads YDEGEE.